This TCR beta chain was retrieved from a study of early T cells in non-severe SARS-CoV-2 infection. Each CDR3 protein is one row after TCRdb ran MiXCR on the 5' RACE reads. The data show fewer than 60,000 distinct CDR3 sequences, with about 11% seen just once and 9.1% held by the top ten. This clonotype has just a few counts. V dropped 2 bases and J dropped 2 bases, with 6 bases sitting between them. Per the germline V gene, CDR1 is SGHTA and CDR2 is FQGNSA. This CDR3 is 13 amino acids long. The sample was whole blood. This receptor was obtained from an adult who was a healthcare worker with PCR-confirmed SARS-CoV-2 infection or an uninfected control (not recorded which). The chain employs TRBV7-2 and TRBJ2-5; D call uncertain. CDR3 coding DNA: TGTGCCAGCAGCTTAAGGCCACAAGAGACCCAGTACTTC. Protein product: CASSLRPQETQYF.